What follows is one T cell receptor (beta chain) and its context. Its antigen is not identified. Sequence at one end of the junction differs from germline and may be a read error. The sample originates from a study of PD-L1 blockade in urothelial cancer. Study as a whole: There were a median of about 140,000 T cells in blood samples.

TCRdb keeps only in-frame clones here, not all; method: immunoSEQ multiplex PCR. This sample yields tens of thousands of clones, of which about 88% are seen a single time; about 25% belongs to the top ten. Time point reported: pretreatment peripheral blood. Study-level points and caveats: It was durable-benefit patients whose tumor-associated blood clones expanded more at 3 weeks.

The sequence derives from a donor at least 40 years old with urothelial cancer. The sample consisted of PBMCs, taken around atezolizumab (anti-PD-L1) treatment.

CDR3 sequence reads: CASSREPSGSLLF. For the CDR3, the DNA is TGTGCCAGCAGCCGTGAGCCTAGCGGGAGTCTTCTCTTC. The V gene is TRBV7-8, the J gene TRBJ2-1; the match to TRBD2 covers 10 bases. This CDR3 comprises 13 residues. Per germline, CDR1 SGHVS and CDR2 FQNEAQ.